A selection of T cell receptor beta chains follows, all from one sample in a study of blood T cell repertoires in COVID-19. This table comes from immunoSEQ multiplex PCR, and its TCRdb copy is limited to in-frame clones, with some not included. The table lists 150,000 to 160,000 clones, over 75% of them singletons. The sequenced material came from peripheral blood. The receptors were gathered from a woman in her thirties or forties with acute or convalescent COVID-19. CDR3s include the opening cysteine and the closing phenylalanine or tryptophan. D genes are given only for firm matches. The size field is filled for only some rows; it gives once, few, many or a size class.

j_call,clone_size,v_call,d_call,cdr3_aa,cdr3_nt
TRBJ1-1,-,TRBV7-2,-,CASSLATESPLAFF,TGTGCCAGCAGCTTAGCGACAGAATCCCCTTTAGCTTTCTTT
TRBJ2-7,-,TRBV7-9,-,CASSLPGGYEQYF,TGTGCCAGCAGCTTACCCGGGGGCTACGAGCAGTACTTC
TRBJ2-1,-,TRBV15,TRBD2,CATSREALAGGNNEQFF,TGTGCCACCAGCAGAGAAGCCCTAGCGGGAGGTAACAATGAGCAGTTCTTC
TRBJ1-6,-,TRBV7-8,-,CASSLVWGRRDNSPLHF,TGTGCCAGCAGCTTAGTCTGGGGCCGCAGGGATAATTCACCCCTCCACTTT
TRBJ2-7,-,TRBV5-1,TRBD1,CASSGDTTLGQGYEQYF,TGCGCCAGCAGCGGAGATACTACCTTGGGACAGGGCTACGAGCAGTACTTC
TRBJ2-3,-,TRBV5-1,TRBD1,CASSLGTGAGDTQYF,TGCGCCAGCAGCCTAGGGACAGGGGCGGGGGATACGCAGTATTTT
TRBJ2-2,-,TRBV30,TRBD2,CAWRSGSVGELFF,TGTGCCTGGAGAAGCGGGAGTGTCGGGGAGCTGTTTTTT
TRBJ2-2,-,TRBV30,-,CATTFGGTLGELFF,TGTGCCACAACTTTTGGGGGCACCCTCGGGGAGCTGTTTTTT
TRBJ1-1,-,TRBV19,-,CASSRREALEAFF,TGTGCCAGTAGTCGCAGGGAAGCCCTTGAAGCTTTCTTT
TRBJ2-1,-,TRBV5-1,-,CASSLLGDGYNEQFF,TGCGCCAGCAGCCTCCTCGGGGATGGTTACAATGAGCAGTTCTTC
TRBJ2-1,-,TRBV6-1,-,CASSEVLQGLYNEQFF,TGTGCCAGCAGTGAAGTTCTACAGGGCTTGTACAATGAGCAGTTCTTC
TRBJ2-3,few,TRBV5-1,TRBD1,CASSRPGQGYDTQYF,TGCGCCAGCAGCAGACCGGGACAGGGTTACGATACGCAGTATTTT
TRBJ1-3,-,TRBV30,-,CACPQVSGNTIYF,TGTGCCTGCCCACAGGTCTCTGGAAACACCATATATTTT
TRBJ1-2,few,TRBV4-2,-,CASSQVNSYGYTF,TGTGCCAGCAGCCAAGTTAACAGCTATGGCTACACCTTC
TRBJ2-2,-,TRBV4-1,TRBD2,CASSQGLAGNTGELFF,TGCGCCAGCAGCCAGGGACTAGCGGGGAACACCGGGGAGCTGTTTTTT
TRBJ2-7,-,TRBV4-1,TRBD2,CASSQDSSGGAINEQYF,TGCGCCAGCAGCCAAGATTCTAGCGGGGGGGCGATCAACGAGCAGTACTTC
TRBJ2-5,-,TRBV9,TRBD1,CASGPRGTGWETQYF,TGTGCCAGCGGACCGCGGGGGACAGGGTGGGAGACCCAGTACTTC
TRBJ1-1,few,TRBV19,-,CASSMGRLTEAFF,TGTGCCAGTAGTATGGGCAGGCTCACTGAAGCTTTCTTT
TRBJ1-5,-,TRBV24-1,TRBD1,CATSDHGTVSNQPQHF,TGTGCCACCAGTGATCACGGGACAGTTAGCAATCAGCCCCAGCATTTT
TRBJ1-6,-,TRBV7-6,-,CASSLGGGIYSPLHF,TGTGCCAGCAGCTTAGGGGGGGGAATTTATTCACCCCTCCACTTT
TRBJ1-5,-,TRBV27,-,CASSGGNRAAQPQHF,TGTGCCAGCAGTGGTGGTAACAGGGCAGCTCAGCCCCAGCATTTT
TRBJ2-7,few,TRBV4-1,TRBD1,CASGRDSLSEQYF,TGCGCCAGCGGAAGGGACAGTCTCAGCGAGCAGTACTTC
TRBJ1-6,-,TRBV2,TRBD1,CASTYRGNSPLHF,TGTGCCAGCACCTACAGGGGGAATTCACCCCTCCACTTT
TRBJ1-1,once,TRBV28,TRBD1,CASRTGGALNTEAFF,TGTGCCAGCAGGACAGGGGGCGCGTTGAACACTGAAGCTTTCTTT
TRBJ2-7,-,TRBV5-4,-,CASTDSAYEQYF,TGTGCCAGCACCGACAGTGCCTACGAGCAGTACTTC
TRBJ1-2,-,TRBV27,TRBD1,CASSPYGQGARGYGYTF,TGTGCCAGCAGCCCTTACGGACAGGGGGCAAGGGGCTATGGCTACACCTTC
TRBJ2-5,-,TRBV7-9,TRBD2,CASSFRLAGVGETQYF,TGTGCCAGCAGCTTTCGGCTAGCGGGAGTCGGTGAGACCCAGTACTTC
TRBJ2-1,once,TRBV24-1,TRBD2,CATSALRLAGVNEQFF,TGTGCCACCAGTGCCCTAAGACTAGCGGGAGTTAATGAGCAGTTCTTC
TRBJ2-7,-,TRBV7-2,-,CASSLGGWVEQYF,TGTGCCAGCAGCTTAGGGGGCTGGGTCGAGCAGTACTTC
TRBJ2-1,-,TRBV9,TRBD2,CASSTSGGYNEQFF,TGTGCCAGCAGTACTAGCGGGGGTTACAATGAGCAGTTCTTC
TRBJ2-5,-,TRBV27,-,CASSFTRLQTQYF,TGTGCCAGCAGTTTTACCCGACTGCAGACCCAGTACTTC
TRBJ2-5,-,TRBV5-1,TRBD1,CASSLEITGGRGETQYF,TGCGCCAGCAGCTTGGAAATCACAGGGGGCCGGGGAGAGACCCAGTACTTC
TRBJ1-1,-,TRBV3-1/TRBV3-2,-,CASSQVSNTEAFF,TGTGCCAGCAGCCAAGTTTCAAACACTGAAGCTTTCTTT
TRBJ2-7,-,TRBV19,-,CASSIRLDSPEQYF,TGTGCCAGTAGTATTAGACTAGATTCCCCCGAGCAGTACTTC
TRBJ2-1,-,TRBV14,TRBD2,CASRSTSGSYNEQFF,TGTGCCAGCAGGTCGACTAGCGGGTCCTACAATGAGCAGTTCTTC
TRBJ2-7,few,TRBV28,-,CASSPRTANYEQYF,TGTGCCAGCAGTCCCCGGACAGCCAACTACGAGCAGTACTTC
TRBJ1-3,-,TRBV5-1,-,CASSLVSSGNTIYF,TGCGCCAGCAGCTTGGTTAGTTCTGGAAACACCATATATTTT
TRBJ1-1,-,TRBV19,-,CASTHTNRDREAFF,TGTGCCAGTACCCACACGAACAGAGACCGTGAAGCTTTCTTT
TRBJ2-7,-,TRBV11-3,TRBD2,CASSFSGGSSYEQYF,TGTGCCAGCAGCTTTTCCGGCGGGAGCTCCTACGAGCAGTACTTC
TRBJ2-3,once,TRBV2,TRBD2,CASNLLAGGWGDTQYF,TGTGCCAGCAACCTACTAGCGGGAGGCTGGGGGGATACGCAGTATTTT
TRBJ1-1,once,TRBV6-5,-,CASTFGRNTEAFF,TGTGCCAGCACCTTTGGGAGGAACACTGAAGCTTTCTTT
TRBJ2-5,-,TRBV21-1,-,CASSRSRDWTCTQETQYF,TGTGCCAGCAGCCGTTCCCGGGACTGGACATGTACCCAAGAGACCCAGTACTTC
TRBJ2-1,-,TRBV24-1,TRBD2,CATSDQAGGPYNEQFF,TGTGCCACCAGTGACCAAGCGGGAGGGCCGTACAATGAGCAGTTCTTC
TRBJ1-1,once,TRBV20-1,-,CSASRRPMNTEAFF,TGCAGTGCTAGTCGCAGGCCTATGAACACTGAAGCTTTCTTT
TRBJ2-3,once,TRBV20-1,-,CSASLSSFTDTQYF,TGCAGTGCTAGTCTCTCGAGTTTCACAGATACGCAGTATTTT
TRBJ2-5,-,TRBV19,TRBD2,CASSIVGTSGRADETQYF,TGTGCCAGTAGTATAGTTGGGACTAGCGGGAGGGCCGATGAGACCCAGTACTTC
TRBJ2-1,-,TRBV27,TRBD2,CASSFFSGGAYEQFF,TGTGCCAGCAGTTTCTTCAGCGGGGGGGCCTATGAGCAGTTCTTC
TRBJ2-3,-,TRBV5-3,TRBD2,CARSPRVELAGGTTDTQYF,TGTGCCAGAAGCCCCAGGGTCGAACTAGCGGGGGGCACCACAGATACGCAGTATTTT
TRBJ2-7,once,TRBV28,TRBD1,CASSLGTDYEQYF,TGTGCCAGCAGCCTCGGGACAGACTACGAGCAGTACTTC
TRBJ1-2,-,TRBV29-1,-,CSVAGGRYGYTF,TGCAGCGTGGCAGGTGGCAGATATGGCTACACCTTC
TRBJ2-3,-,TRBV7-2,-,CASSLDGGADTQYF,TGTGCCAGCAGCTTAGACGGGGGTGCAGATACGCAGTATTTT
TRBJ1-5,-,TRBV19,-,CASSTTGGGGFANQPQHF,TGTGCCAGTAGTACTACAGGTGGGGGAGGATTCGCCAATCAGCCCCAGCATTTT
TRBJ1-1,-,TRBV6-5,-,CATYPYTEAFF,TGTGCCACCTATCCGTACACTGAAGCTTTCTTT
TRBJ2-5,-,TRBV28,-,CASSTHRTAWGTQYF,TGTGCCAGCAGTACCCACCGGACAGCTTGGGGTACCCAGTACTTC
TRBJ1-4,once,TRBV11-2,-,CASSLVSGQGHEKLFF,TGTGCCAGCAGCTTAGTTTCTGGCCAGGGGCATGAAAAACTGTTTTTT
TRBJ2-1,-,TRBV18,TRBD1,CASSSGQGQQFF,TGTGCCAGCTCATCGGGACAGGGGCAGCAGTTCTTC